The 8 T cell receptor beta chains reported below all come from one sample, sequenced in a study of blood T cells in healthy people across ages. A second roughly 6 to 12 cycle PCR used barcoded and J-beta primers. A single record per CDR3 protein comes from TCRdb applying MiXCR to the 5' RACE reads. This sample yields approximately 900,000 distinct CDR3 sequences, of which about 28% are seen a single time; about 10% belongs to the top ten. These same data were also listed under a study on T cells of mothers and their children.

Sequencing used blood. All receptors derive from a woman aged 40 to 50 in good health.

The chain combines TRBV5-1 with TRBJ1-4; 7 positions agree with TRBD1. Germline trimming cut 3 bases from V and 2 bases from J; bases unmatched to any gene: 10. The CDR3 consists of 17 residues. Per the germline V gene, CDR1 is SGHRS and CDR2 is YFSETQ. CDR3 sequence reads: CASSSGQVAYTNEKLFF. Written as DNA, the CDR3 is TGCGCCAGCAGCTCAGGACAGGTTGCGTACACTAATGAAAAACTGTTTTTT. Full variable domain (outside the CDR3, taken from reference TRBV5-1 and TRBJ1-4): KAGVTQTPRYLIKTRGQQVTLSCSPISGHRSVSWYQQTPGQGLQFLFEYFSETQRNKGNFPGRFSGRQFSNSRSEMNVSTLELGDSALYLCASSSGQVAYTNEKLFFGSGTQLSVL.

The chain links TRBV7-2 to TRBJ2-3, with TRBD2 matching 9 bases. The germline CDR1 and CDR2 sequences are SGHTA and FQGNSA. Trimming at V came to 2 bases and at J to 5 bases, leaving 8 bases not matched to a gene. This CDR3 comprises 16 residues. In DNA form, the CDR3 reads TGTGCCAGCAGCTTATCAGTAGCGGGAGATATAGATACGCAGTATTTT. Its protein product is CASSLSVAGDIDTQYF.

A few counts support this clonotype. The chain carries TRBV20-1 and TRBJ2-1; the D gene could be TRBD1 or TRBD2 (5 bases each). Germline V lookup: CDR1 DFQATT, CDR2 SNEGSKA (reference sequence). The V gene lost 3 bases and the J gene lost 9 bases, with 21 bases spanning the gap. CDR3 length: 15 amino acids. The DNA of the CDR3 is TGCAGTGCTAGCCCGACAGTTTGGGGGAAAGTTGAGCAGTTCTTC. The encoded protein is CSASPTVWGKVEQFF.

The V and J genes are TRBV7-2 and TRBJ1-2; unclear D gene. The CDR3 runs 13 residues. Trimming took 2 bases from V and 6 from J, leaving 10 bases between them. Germline CDR1 SGHTA, CDR2 FQGNSA. The CDR3 nucleotides read TGTGCCAGCAGCTTAATAGGGCCGAATGGCTACACCTTC. It specifies CASSLIGPNGYTF.

This chain uses TRBV5-1 with TRBJ2-3, with D perhaps TRBD2 (6 bases). CDR1 is SGHRS and CDR2 is YFSETQ in the germline V gene. V gave up 4 bases and J gave up 2 bases, with 14 bases separating them. The CDR3 extends over 15 amino acids. Here the CDR3 reads CASSRPTRSTDTQYF. For the CDR3, the DNA is TGCGCCAGCAGCCGCCCGACTAGATCCACAGATACGCAGTATTTT.

The chain links TRBV10-3 to TRBJ1-1; no clear D gene. The CDR3 is made up of 11 amino acids. V was shortened by 6 bases and J by 7 bases, with 9 bases between the two germline ends. Germline CDR1 is ENHRY and CDR2 is SYGVKD. The CDR3 reads CAIREDGEAFF. The CDR3 DNA reads TGTGCCATCAGGGAGGACGGTGAAGCTTTCTTT.

Ten or more counts support this clonotype. The J gene is TRBJ2-5, the V gene TRBV20-1; TRBD2 matches 14 bases. The CDR3 has 16 residues. The V gene end was trimmed by 3 bases and the J gene end by 5 bases; junction bases not matched to a gene: 8. Germline V CDR1 and CDR2: DFQATT, SNEGSKA (reference sequence). CDR3 amino acids: CSASLGLAGVGETQYF. Written as DNA, the CDR3 is TGCAGTGCTAGTTTGGGACTAGCGGGGGTCGGGGAGACCCAGTACTTC.

The V gene is TRBV5-1, the J gene TRBJ1-4; 7 nucleotides align to TRBD1. Germline V gene lookup returns CDR1 SGHRS and CDR2 YFSETQ. J lost 1 base, V lost 1 base, and 4 bases had no gene match. The CDR3 is made up of 16 amino acids. CDR3 loop: CASSLSGTVTNEKLFF. The DNA for the CDR3 is TGCGCCAGCAGCTTGTCGGGGACAGTAACTAATGAAAAACTGTTTTTT.